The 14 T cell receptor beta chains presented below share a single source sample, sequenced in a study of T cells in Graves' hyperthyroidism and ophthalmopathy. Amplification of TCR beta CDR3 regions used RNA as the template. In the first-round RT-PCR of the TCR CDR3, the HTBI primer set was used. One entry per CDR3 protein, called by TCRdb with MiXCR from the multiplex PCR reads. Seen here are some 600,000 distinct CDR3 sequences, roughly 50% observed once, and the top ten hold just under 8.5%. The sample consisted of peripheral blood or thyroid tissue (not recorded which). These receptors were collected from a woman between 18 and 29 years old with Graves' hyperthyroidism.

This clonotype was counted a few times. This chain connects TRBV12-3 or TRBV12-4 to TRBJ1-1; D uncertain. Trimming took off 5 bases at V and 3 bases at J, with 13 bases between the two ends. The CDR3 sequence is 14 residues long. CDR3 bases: TGTGCCAGCAGTCGACACGAATTGGACACTGAAGCTTTCTTT. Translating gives CASSRHELDTEAFF.

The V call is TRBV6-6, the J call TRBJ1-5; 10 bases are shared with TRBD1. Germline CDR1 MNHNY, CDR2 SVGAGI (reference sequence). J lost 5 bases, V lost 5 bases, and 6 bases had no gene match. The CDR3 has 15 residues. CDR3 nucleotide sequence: TGTGCCAGCAGTCGGGACAGGGGCGCGTATCAGCCCCAGCATTTT. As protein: CASSRDRGAYQPQHF.

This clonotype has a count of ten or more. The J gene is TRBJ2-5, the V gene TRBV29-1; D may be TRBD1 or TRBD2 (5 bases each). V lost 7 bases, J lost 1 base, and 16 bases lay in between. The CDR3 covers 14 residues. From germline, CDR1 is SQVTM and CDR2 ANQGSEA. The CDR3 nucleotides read TGCAGCGCCCGAGGGGACCCGAGCCAAGAGACCCAGTACTTC. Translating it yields CSARGDPSQETQYF.

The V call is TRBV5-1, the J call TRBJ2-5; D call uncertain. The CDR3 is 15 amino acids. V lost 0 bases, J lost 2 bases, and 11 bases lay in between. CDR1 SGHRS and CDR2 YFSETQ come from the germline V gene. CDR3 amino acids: CASSLALEHQETQYF. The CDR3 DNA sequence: TGCGCCAGCAGCTTGGCGTTGGAGCATCAAGAGACCCAGTACTTC.

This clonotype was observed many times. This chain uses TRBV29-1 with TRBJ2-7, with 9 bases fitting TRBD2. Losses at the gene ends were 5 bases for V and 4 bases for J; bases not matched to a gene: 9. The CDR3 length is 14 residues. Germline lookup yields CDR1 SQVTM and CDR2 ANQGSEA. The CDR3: CSVLEAGGGYEQYF. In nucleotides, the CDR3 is TGCAGCGTTCTCGAAGCGGGAGGAGGGTACGAGCAGTACTTC.

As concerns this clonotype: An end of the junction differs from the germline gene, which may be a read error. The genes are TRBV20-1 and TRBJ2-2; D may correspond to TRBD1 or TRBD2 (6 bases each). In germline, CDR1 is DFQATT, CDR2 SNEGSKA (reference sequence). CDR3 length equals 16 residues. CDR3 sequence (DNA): TGCAGTGCTAGAGATGCGAAGGGGGGTAACACCGAGGAGCTGTTTTTT. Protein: CSARDAKGGNTEELFF.

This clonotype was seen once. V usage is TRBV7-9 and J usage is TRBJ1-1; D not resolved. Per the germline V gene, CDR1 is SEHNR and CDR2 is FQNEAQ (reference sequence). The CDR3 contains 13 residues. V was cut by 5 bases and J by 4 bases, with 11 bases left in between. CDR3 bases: TGTGCCAGCAGCCTCTCGATTCGCACTGAAGCTTTCTTT. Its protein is CASSLSIRTEAFF.

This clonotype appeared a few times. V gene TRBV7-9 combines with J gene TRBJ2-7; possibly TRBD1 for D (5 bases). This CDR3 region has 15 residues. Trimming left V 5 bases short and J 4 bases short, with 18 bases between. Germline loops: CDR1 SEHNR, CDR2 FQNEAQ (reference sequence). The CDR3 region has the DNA TGTGCCAGCAGCGTAGGGGTCTCGGATGAATACGAGCAGTACTTC. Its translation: CASSVGVSDEYEQYF.

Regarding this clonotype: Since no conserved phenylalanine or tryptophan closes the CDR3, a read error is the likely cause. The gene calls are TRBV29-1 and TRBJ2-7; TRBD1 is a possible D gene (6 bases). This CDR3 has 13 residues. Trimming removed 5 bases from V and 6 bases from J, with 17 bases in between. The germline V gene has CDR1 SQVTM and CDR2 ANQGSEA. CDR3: CSVSTGLSAEQYL. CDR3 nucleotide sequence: TGCAGCGTTTCTACAGGGCTCTCGGCCGAGCAGTACCTC.

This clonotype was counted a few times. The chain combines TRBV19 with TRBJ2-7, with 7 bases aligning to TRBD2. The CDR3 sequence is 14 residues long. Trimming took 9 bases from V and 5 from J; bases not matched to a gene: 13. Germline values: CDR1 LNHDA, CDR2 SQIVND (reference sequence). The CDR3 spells CASRARGTQDEQYF. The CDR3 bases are TGTGCCAGCAGAGCGCGGGGGACGCAAGACGAGCAGTACTTC. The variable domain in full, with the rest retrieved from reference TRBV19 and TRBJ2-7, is DGGITQSPKYLFRKEGQNVTLSCEQNLNHDAMYWYRQDPGQGLRLIYYSQIVNDFQKGDIAEGYSVSREKKESFPLTVTSAQKNPTAFYLCASRARGTQDEQYFGPGTRLTVT.

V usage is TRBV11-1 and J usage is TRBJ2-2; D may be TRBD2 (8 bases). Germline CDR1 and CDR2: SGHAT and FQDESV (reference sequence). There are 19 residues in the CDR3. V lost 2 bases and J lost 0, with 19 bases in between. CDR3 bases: TGTGCCAGCAGCTTAAGGGGGCGTCGCGGGAGGACGAACACCGGGGAGCTGTTTTTT. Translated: CASSLRGRRGRTNTGELFF. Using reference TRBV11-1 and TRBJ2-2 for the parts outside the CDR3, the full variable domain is EAEVAQSPRYKITEKSQAVAFWCDPISGHATLYWYRQILGQGPELLVQFQDESVVDDSQLPKDRFSAERLKGVDSTLKIQPAELGDSAMYLCASSLRGRRGRTNTGELFFGEGSRLTVL.

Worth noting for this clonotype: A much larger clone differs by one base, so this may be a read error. The CDR3 DNA follows: TGTGCCAGCAGCTTACCGGCGGAGGGAGCTTTCTTT. Residues: CASSLPAEGAFF. The chain uses TRBV25-1 and TRBJ1-1; no clear D gene. Deletions cut 6 bases from V and 10 bases from J, with 15 bases between. This CDR3 contains 12 residues. The germline gives CDR1 MGHDK, CDR2 SYGVNS.

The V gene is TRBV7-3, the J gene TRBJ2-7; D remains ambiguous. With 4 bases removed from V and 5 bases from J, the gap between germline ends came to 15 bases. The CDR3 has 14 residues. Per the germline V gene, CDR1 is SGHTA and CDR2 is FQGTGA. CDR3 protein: CASSSMFGPDEQYF. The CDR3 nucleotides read TGTGCCAGCAGCTCGATGTTCGGGCCGGACGAGCAGTACTTC.

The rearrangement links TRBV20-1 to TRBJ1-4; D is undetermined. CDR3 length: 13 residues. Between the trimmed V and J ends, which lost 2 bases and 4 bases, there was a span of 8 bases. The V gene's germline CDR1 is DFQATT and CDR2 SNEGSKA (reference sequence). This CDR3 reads CSARYQVNEKLFF. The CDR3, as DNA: TGCAGTGCTAGATACCAGGTTAATGAAAAACTGTTTTTT.